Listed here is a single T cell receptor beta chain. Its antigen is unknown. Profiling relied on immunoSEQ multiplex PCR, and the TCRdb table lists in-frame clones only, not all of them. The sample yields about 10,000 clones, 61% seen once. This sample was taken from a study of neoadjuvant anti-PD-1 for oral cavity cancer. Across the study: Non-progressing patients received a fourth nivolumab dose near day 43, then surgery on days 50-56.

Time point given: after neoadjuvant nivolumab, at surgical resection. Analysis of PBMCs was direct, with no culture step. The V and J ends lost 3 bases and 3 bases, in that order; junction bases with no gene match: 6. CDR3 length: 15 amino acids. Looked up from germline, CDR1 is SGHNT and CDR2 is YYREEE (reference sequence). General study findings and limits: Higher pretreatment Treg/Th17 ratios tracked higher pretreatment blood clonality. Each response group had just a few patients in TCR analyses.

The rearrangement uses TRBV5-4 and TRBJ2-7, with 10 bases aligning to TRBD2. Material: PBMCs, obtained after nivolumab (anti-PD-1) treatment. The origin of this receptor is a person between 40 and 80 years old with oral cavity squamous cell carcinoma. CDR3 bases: TGTGCCAGCAGCTGGGGAACTAGCGGGGACTACGAGCAGTACTTC. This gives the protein CASSWGTSGDYEQYF. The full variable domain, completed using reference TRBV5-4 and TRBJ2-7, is ETGVTQSPTHLIKTRGQQVTLRCSSQSGHNTVSWYQQALGQGPQFIFQYYREEENGRGNFPPRFSGLQFPNYSSELNVNALELDDSALYLCASSWGTSGDYEQYFGPGTRLTVT.